This passage covers 9 T cell receptor beta chains from one sample sequenced in a study of blood T cell repertoires in COVID-19. Clones were sequenced by immunoSEQ multiplex PCR, and TCRdb holds only the in-frame ones, with some missing. The data contain approximately 70,000 clones, approximately 88% of them singletons. The sequencing sample was made of peripheral blood. The receptors shown here come from a woman aged 70 to 79 with acute or convalescent COVID-19.

CDR3 nucleotides: TGTGCCAGCAGCTCCGACAGGGACGAGACCCAGTACTTC. Its protein is CASSSDRDETQYF. The gene calls are TRBV7-2 and TRBJ2-5; 7 nucleotides agree with TRBD1. CDR3 length equals 13 residues. The germline gives CDR1 SGHTA, CDR2 FQGNSA. J gave up 5 bases and V 4 bases, and 4 bases lay outside the gene matches.

This sequence joins TRBV5-1 and TRBJ2-6; TRBD1 aligns across 8 bases. V trimming: 0 bases; J trimming: 0 bases; junction bases outside the gene matches: 8. Germline CDR1 and CDR2: SGHRS and YFSETQ. This CDR3 is built from 19 residues. CDR3 protein: CASSLEQGEPLSGANVLTF. The CDR3 DNA is TGCGCCAGCAGCTTGGAACAGGGGGAGCCCCTCTCTGGGGCCAACGTCCTGACTTTC.

This CDR3 reads CASSSRTGNQPQHF. CDR3 DNA sequence: TGTGCCAGCAGCTCTCGGACAGGGAATCAGCCCCAGCATTTT. The V and J genes are TRBV7-2 and TRBJ1-5; 8 bases line up with TRBD1. After removal of 4 bases from V and 4 bases from J, the junction contained 3 bases not matched to a gene. Germline V gene lookup returns CDR1 SGHTA and CDR2 FQGNSA. This CDR3 has 14 amino acids.

This rearrangement joins TRBV2 to TRBJ2-5, with TRBD2 matching over 7 bases. CDR3 size: 14 residues. Trimming removed 6 bases from V and 1 base from J; junction bases left unmatched: 5. CDR1 is SNHLY, CDR2 FYNNEI, per germline. Here the CDR3 reads CASRGGTSQETQYF. CDR3 nucleotides: TGTGCCAGCAGGGGAGGGACTTCCCAAGAGACCCAGTACTTC.

The chain recombines TRBV30 with TRBJ1-6, with TRBD1 matching 7 bases. The CDR3 loop spans 15 amino acids. V shed 3 bases, J shed 5 bases, and the junction held 7 bases outside the gene matches. CDR1 is GTSNPN and CDR2 is SVGIG in the germline V gene (reference sequence). Here the CDR3 reads CAWSGHRGDNSPLHF. CDR3 nucleotide sequence: TGTGCCTGGAGCGGTCACAGGGGCGATAATTCACCCCTCCACTTT.

The rearrangement links TRBV19 to TRBJ1-1; maybe TRBD1 (5 bases). Germline CDR1 LNHDA, CDR2 SQIVND (reference sequence). Trimming cost V 6 bases and J 9 bases, with 20 bases left between them. The CDR3 contains 14 residues. The chain's CDR3 is CASSNPGLTMQAFF. The CDR3 DNA reads as TGTGCCAGTAGCAACCCGGGACTCACAATGCAAGCTTTCTTT.

The V call is TRBV5-4, the J call TRBJ2-1; D is unclear. The CDR3 contains 15 residues. The germline V and J ends were trimmed by 3 bases and 0 bases, with 10 bases remaining between them. CDR1 and CDR2 (germline): SGHNT, YYREEE (reference sequence). The chain's CDR3 is CASSSPRSSYNEQFF. In DNA form, the CDR3 reads TGTGCCAGCAGCTCGCCCCGGAGCTCCTACAATGAGCAGTTCTTC.

V usage is TRBV30 and J usage is TRBJ1-5; 7 nucleotides line up with TRBD1. V shed 2 bases, J shed 5 bases, and the junction held 3 bases outside the gene matches. The CDR3 contains 13 residues. Germline CDR1 and CDR2: GTSNPN and SVGIG (reference sequence). The chain's CDR3 is CAWSNRGDQPQHF. Here the CDR3 DNA reads TGTGCCTGGAGTAACAGGGGTGATCAGCCCCAGCATTTT.

J is TRBJ1-5 and V is TRBV18; 8 bases align to TRBD1. V shed 6 bases, J shed 5 bases, and the junction held 6 bases outside the gene matches. The CDR3 has 14 amino acids. Germline loops: CDR1 KGHSH, CDR2 LQKENI. DNA for the CDR3: TGTGCCAGCTCCTTCGGACAGGGAGATCAGCCCCAGCATTTT. Translating gives CASSFGQGDQPQHF.